The 32 T cell receptor beta chains listed next were all sequenced from one sample in a study of shared clonotypes between healthy human individuals. Clones were read by immunoSEQ multiplex PCR, and TCRdb kept only the in-frame ones, dropping some. The sample has about 1 million clones; 70% to 80% are singletons. Input material: memory CD4+ T cells sorted from blood. Subset in this sample: CD45RA-negative fraction. The receptor set was obtained from a man between 18 and 35 years old in good health.

This sequence joins TRBV10-3 and TRBJ2-3; the match to TRBD1 covers 10 bases. Germline assignment: CDR1 ENHRY and CDR2 SYGVKD. Trimming cost V 6 bases and J 1 base; bases outside gene matches: 1. The CDR3 totals 14 residues. CDR3 protein: CAIRDRGGTDTQYF. Here the CDR3 DNA reads TGTGCCATCAGGGACAGGGGGGGCACAGATACGCAGTATTTT.

V is TRBV5-4 and J is TRBJ1-1, with TRBD1 as a possible D gene (6 bases). The CDR3 spans 17 residues. The germline V gene has CDR1 SGHNT and CDR2 YYREEE (reference sequence). Deletions cut 3 bases from V and 1 base from J, with 19 bases between. The CDR3, as DNA: TGTGCCAGCAGCTCAAGGAAGACAGGTTCTTCGAACACTGAAGCTTTCTTT. Amino acid sequence: CASSSRKTGSSNTEAFF.

The CDR3 bases are TGTGCCAGCAGCTCGACTAACAATGAGCAGTTCTTC. Protein: CASSSTNNEQFF. V and J are TRBV7-3 and TRBJ2-1; a possible D gene is TRBD2 (5 bases). Germline CDR1 is SGHTA and CDR2 is FQGTGA. The germline V and J ends were trimmed by 4 bases and 5 bases, with 6 bases remaining between them. The CDR3 contains 12 residues.

The chain is built from TRBV5-1 and TRBJ1-1; TRBD1 matches at 9 bases. J was trimmed by 4 bases and V by 4 bases; bases with no gene match: 5. Germline V lookup: CDR1 SGHRS, CDR2 YFSETQ. The CDR3 has 14 residues. The CDR3 bases are TGCGCCAGCAGCCGTGACAGGGGGACCACTGAAGCTTTCTTT. Protein sequence: CASSRDRGTTEAFF.

Here the CDR3 reads CASRKPYRTTSYYEQYF. CDR3 in DNA: TGTGCCAGCAGGAAACCGTATAGGACGACCTCATACTACGAGCAGTACTTC. The chain recombines TRBV21-1 with TRBJ2-7. TRBV21-1 has pseudogene status. The CDR3 covers 17 residues.

This chain's CDR3 is CASSYSYRDYGYTF. CDR3 nucleotides: TGTGCCAGCAGTTACTCGTACAGGGACTATGGCTACACCTTC. The genes are TRBV6-5 and TRBJ1-2, with D perhaps TRBD1 (6 bases). V lost 0 bases and J lost 3, with 8 bases in between. Germline lookup yields CDR1 MNHEY and CDR2 SVGAGI. The CDR3 runs to 14 residues.

The chain combines TRBV11-1 with TRBJ1-1; 7 bases fit TRBD1. With 6 bases clipped from V and 0 bases from J, the junction kept 4 bases outside the gene matches. The CDR3 runs to 14 residues. The germline CDR1 and CDR2 sequences are SGHAT and FQDESV (reference sequence). Here the CDR3 DNA reads TGTGCCAGCAGGCAGGGGGTTATGAACACTGAAGCTTTCTTT. Its translation: CASRQGVMNTEAFF.

This chain links TRBV30 with TRBJ2-1; TRBD2 agrees at 7 bases. Germline CDR1 and CDR2: GTSNPN and SVGIG (reference sequence). The CDR3 consists of 17 residues. V trimming: 7 bases; J trimming: 0 bases; junction bases outside the gene matches: 15. The CDR3 bases are TGTGCCTCAGAGGGAGGCGGGAGTCAGAGCTCCTACAATGAGCAGTTCTTC. Translated, it gives CASEGGGSQSSYNEQFF.

The rearrangement links TRBV7-9 to TRBJ2-3; TRBD1 aligns across 11 bases. Trimming removed 6 bases from V and 4 bases from J; junction bases left unmatched: 9. The CDR3 runs 16 residues. The germline V gene has CDR1 SEHNR and CDR2 FQNEAQ (reference sequence). CDR3 region: CASSSGTGGMSDTQYF. In DNA, the CDR3 is TGTGCCAGCAGTTCCGGGACAGGGGGGATGTCAGATACGCAGTATTTT.

This chain links TRBV6-6 with TRBJ2-2; D is unresolved. Germline V gene lookup returns CDR1 MNHNY and CDR2 SVGAGI (reference sequence). V gave up 6 bases and J gave up 6 bases, with 11 bases separating them. The CDR3 has 13 residues. In DNA, the CDR3 is TGTGCCAGCAGCCGCCCGGATCCCGGGGAGCTGTTTTTT. This codes for CASSRPDPGELFF.

V usage is TRBV14 and J usage is TRBJ2-5; D gene unclear. Trimming removed 4 bases at V and 5 bases at J, with 8 bases between. The CDR3 runs 12 residues. Per the germline V gene, CDR1 is SGHDN and CDR2 is FVKESK. CDR3 sequence reads: CASSLSRETQYF. DNA of the CDR3: TGTGCCAGCAGCCTATCAAGGGAGACCCAGTACTTC.

J is TRBJ2-7 and V is TRBV11-2; D possibly corresponds to TRBD2 (6 bases). The germline V gene has CDR1 SGHAT and CDR2 FQNNGV. CDR3 length equals 17 residues. Deletions cut 5 bases from V and 6 bases from J, with 26 bases between. The CDR3 sequence is CASSQPDGRGDHPEQYF. The CDR3 DNA sequence: TGTGCCAGCAGCCAACCCGACGGGCGGGGAGATCACCCCGAGCAGTACTTC.

This clone has more than one count but fewer than ten. The V and J genes are TRBV30 and TRBJ2-1; D is unresolved. The CDR3 runs to 10 residues. The germline V gene encodes CDR1 GTSNPN and CDR2 SVGIG (reference sequence). With 2 bases removed from V and 11 bases from J, the gap between germline ends came to 7 bases. CDR3 sequence (DNA): TGTGCCTGGAGTCAGGATCAGCAGTTCTTC. This translates into CAWSQDQQFF.

This clone was seen a handful of times. The J gene is TRBJ1-3, the V gene TRBV2; unclear D gene. The CDR3 consists of 14 residues. In germline, CDR1 is SNHLY, CDR2 FYNNEI. V dropped 6 bases and J dropped 4 bases, with 13 bases sitting between them. CDR3 amino acids: CASRRTGTGNTIYF. As DNA, the CDR3 is TGTGCCAGCAGAAGAACGGGAACAGGAAACACCATATATTTT. The variable domain in full, completed from reference TRBV2 and TRBJ1-3, reads EPEVTQTPSHQVTQMGQEVILRCVPISNHLYFYWYRQILGQKVEFLVSFYNNEISEKSEIFDDQFSVERPDGSNFTLKIRSTKLEDSAMYFCASRRTGTGNTIYFGEGSWLTVV.

The V call is TRBV7-2, the J call TRBJ1-3; D remains unclear. The V end lost 5 bases, the J end lost 1 base, and 9 bases lay between the germline ends. This CDR3 is built from 14 residues. Germline assignment: CDR1 SGHTA and CDR2 FQGNSA. In DNA form, the CDR3 reads TGTGCCAGCAGCGATACCAGGTCTGGAAACACCATATATTTT. Translated, it gives CASSDTRSGNTIYF.

The chain links TRBV29-1 to TRBJ1-3; possible D gene TRBD1, 5 bases. V was clipped by 3 bases and J by 3 bases, with 9 bases between them. This CDR3 is built from 13 residues. Germline V CDR1 and CDR2: SQVTM, ANQGSEA. The CDR3 DNA is TGCAGCGTTGAGGGGGTTTATGGAAACACCATATATTTT. Protein sequence: CSVEGVYGNTIYF.

The J gene is TRBJ1-1, the V gene TRBV6-1; TRBD1 agrees at 7 bases. The germline gives CDR1 MNHNS, CDR2 SASEGT. CDR3 size: 15 residues. The junction had 12 bases not matched to a gene; V was cut back by 5 bases and J by 6 bases. The CDR3 sequence: CASSTWTGGGAEAFF. CDR3 coding DNA: TGTGCCAGCAGTACATGGACAGGTGGAGGGGCTGAAGCTTTCTTT.

The rearrangement links TRBV9 to TRBJ2-3, with unresolved D. The V gene lost 4 bases and the J gene lost 2 bases, with 8 bases spanning the gap. The germline V gene encodes CDR1 SGDLS and CDR2 YYNGEE. There are 13 residues in the CDR3. For the CDR3, the DNA is TGTGCCAGCAGCCGGGCTATCACAGATACGCAGTATTTT. Amino acids: CASSRAITDTQYF.

The chain recombines TRBV5-4 with TRBJ1-1; D gene uncertain. This CDR3 spans 14 amino acids. V was clipped by 0 bases and J by 3 bases, with 9 bases between them. Germline CDR1 and CDR2: SGHNT and YYREEE (reference sequence). The CDR3 sequence: CASSLGIGDTEAFF. The DNA of the CDR3 is TGTGCCAGCAGCTTGGGTATCGGGGACACTGAAGCTTTCTTT.

This clone was seen just once. The V call is TRBV11-2, the J call TRBJ2-5; 13 bases fit TRBD2. Germline V CDR1 and CDR2: SGHAT, FQNNGV. The CDR3 has 14 amino acids. Trimming at V came to 10 bases and at J to 6 bases, leaving 8 bases not matched to a gene. CDR3 residues: CATATSGGPQTQYF. The CDR3 DNA follows: TGTGCCACCGCGACTAGCGGGGGGCCGCAGACCCAGTACTTC.

The chain couples TRBV2 to TRBJ1-4, with D unresolved. Germline CDR1 reads SNHLY; CDR2 reads FYNNEI. CDR3 length: 14 amino acids. V was clipped by 5 bases and J by 8 bases, with 15 bases between them. CDR3 in DNA: TGTGCCAGCAGTATTATCACTCTAACGGAAAAACTGTTTTTT. Protein sequence: CASSIITLTEKLFF. The full variable domain, its missing parts supplied by reference TRBV2 and TRBJ1-4, is EPEVTQTPSHQVTQMGQEVILRCVPISNHLYFYWYRQILGQKVEFLVSFYNNEISEKSEIFDDQFSVERPDGSNFTLKIRSTKLEDSAMYFCASSIITLTEKLFFGSGTQLSVL.

V is TRBV25-1 and J is TRBJ2-2; no clear D gene. V lost 7 bases and J lost 2, with 8 bases in between. The CDR3 sequence is 13 residues long. Germline CDR1 and CDR2: MGHDK and SYGVNS. The CDR3 DNA reads as TGTGCCAGCACCAGAAAAAACACCGGGGAGCTGTTTTTT. This encodes CASTRKNTGELFF.

The chain couples TRBV13 to TRBJ1-5; D is undetermined. The V gene lost 2 bases and the J gene lost 0 bases, with 11 bases spanning the gap. CDR1 is PRHDT and CDR2 is FYEKMQ in the germline V gene (reference sequence). The CDR3 is 16 amino acids. The chain's CDR3 is CASSLNLRHSNQPQHF. As DNA, the CDR3 is TGTGCCAGCAGCTTAAACTTGCGGCATAGCAATCAGCCCCAGCATTTT.

The chain has TRBV4-1 and TRBJ2-7; no clear D gene. Germline CDR1 and CDR2: MGHRA and YSYEKL. The CDR3 consists of 15 residues. The V gene lost 1 base and the J gene lost 3 bases, with 13 bases spanning the gap. The CDR3 DNA reads as TGCGCCAGCAGCCAAGGAGAAGTCACCCACTACGAGCAGTACTTC. It specifies CASSQGEVTHYEQYF.

The rearrangement links TRBV2 to TRBJ1-2; D is undetermined. The CDR3 is made up of 13 amino acids. The germline V and J ends were trimmed by 7 bases and 1 base, with 10 bases remaining between them. CDR1 is SNHLY and CDR2 is FYNNEI in the germline V gene. The CDR3 nucleotides read TGTGCCAGCATTCATGACGGTAACTATGGCTACACCTTC. It encodes CASIHDGNYGYTF.

The chain employs TRBV9 and TRBJ2-5, with 7 bases matching TRBD2. The germline gives CDR1 SGDLS, CDR2 YYNGEE. V trimming: 0 bases; J trimming: 5 bases; junction bases outside the gene matches: 10. This CDR3 has 16 residues. The CDR3 protein is CASSVAWEGLWETQYF. The CDR3 region has the DNA TGTGCCAGCAGCGTAGCTTGGGAGGGCTTATGGGAGACCCAGTACTTC. Complete variable domain (other parts from reference TRBV9 and TRBJ2-5): DSGVTQTPKHLITATGQRVTLRCSPRSGDLSVYWYQQSLDQGLQFLIQYYNGEERAKGNILERFSAQQFPDLHSELNLSSLELGDSALYFCASSVAWEGLWETQYFGPGTRLLVL.

The gene calls are TRBV10-3 and TRBJ2-7, with 11 positions matching TRBD1. The germline V gene has CDR1 ENHRY and CDR2 SYGVKD. With V trimmed by 4 bases and J by 6 bases, 8 bases remained unmatched. There are 15 residues in the CDR3. The CDR3 sequence: CAISGPGTGGSEQYF. Here the CDR3 DNA reads TGTGCCATCAGTGGGCCCGGGACAGGGGGAAGCGAGCAGTACTTC.

The gene calls are TRBV6-1 and TRBJ2-5, with TRBD2 identical over 12 bases. The germline CDR1 and CDR2 sequences are MNHNS and SASEGT. The CDR3 has 15 residues. V lost 7 bases and J lost 5; bases outside the gene matches: 8. Here the CDR3 reads CASTASGRVRETQYF. The CDR3 region has the DNA TGTGCCAGCACGGCTAGCGGGAGGGTAAGGGAGACCCAGTACTTC.

As regards this clone: This same CDR3 is encoded by further DNA sequences in the sample. The chain uses TRBV5-1 and TRBJ2-3; the D is unclear. The CDR3 totals 14 residues. Germline-derived CDR1 and CDR2 are SGHRS and YFSETQ. V was trimmed by 0 bases and J by 0 bases, leaving 5 bases between them. CDR3 in DNA: TGCGCCAGCAGCTTGGACACTAGCACAGATACGCAGTATTTT. Translation gives CASSLDTSTDTQYF.

The genes are TRBV5-1 and TRBJ2-2, with a tentative D call TRBD1 (6 bases). Trimming took off 0 bases at V and 6 bases at J, with 12 bases between the two ends. The CDR3 contains 15 residues. Germline CDR1 and CDR2: SGHRS and YFSETQ. CDR3 sequence reads: CASSLVQGYAGELFF. Here the CDR3 DNA reads TGCGCCAGCAGCTTGGTTCAGGGGTACGCCGGGGAGCTGTTTTTT.

The V call is TRBV28, the J call TRBJ2-7; TRBD1 matches at 10 bases. Germline V gene lookup returns CDR1 MDHEN and CDR2 SYDVKM. V shed 5 bases and J 4 bases; nucleotides not matched to a gene: 8. The CDR3 is 15 amino acids. The CDR3 sequence is CASSPLRDRGYEQYF. CDR3 in DNA: TGTGCCAGCAGTCCCCTCCGGGACAGGGGTTACGAGCAGTACTTC.

The chain combines TRBV7-2 with TRBJ1-5; D uncertain. The CDR3 has 13 residues. The V gene's germline CDR1 is SGHTA and CDR2 FQGNSA. Trimming took off 1 base at V and 7 bases at J, with 8 bases between the two ends. CDR3 amino acids: CASSLEGGQPQHF. DNA for the CDR3: TGTGCCAGCAGCTTAGAGGGAGGGCAGCCCCAGCATTTT.